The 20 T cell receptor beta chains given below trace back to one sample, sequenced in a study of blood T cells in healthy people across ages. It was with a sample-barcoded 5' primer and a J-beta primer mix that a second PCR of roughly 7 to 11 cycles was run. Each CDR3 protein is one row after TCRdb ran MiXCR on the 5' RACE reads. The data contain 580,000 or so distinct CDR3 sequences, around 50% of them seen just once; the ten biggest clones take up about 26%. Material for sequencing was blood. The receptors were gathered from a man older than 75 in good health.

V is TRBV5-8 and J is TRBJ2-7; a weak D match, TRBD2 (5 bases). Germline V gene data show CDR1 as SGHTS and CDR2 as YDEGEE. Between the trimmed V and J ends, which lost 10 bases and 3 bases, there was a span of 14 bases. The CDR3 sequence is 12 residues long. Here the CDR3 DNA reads TGTGCCGGACGGGGAGCCCTCTACGAGCAGTACTTC. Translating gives CAGRGALYEQYF.

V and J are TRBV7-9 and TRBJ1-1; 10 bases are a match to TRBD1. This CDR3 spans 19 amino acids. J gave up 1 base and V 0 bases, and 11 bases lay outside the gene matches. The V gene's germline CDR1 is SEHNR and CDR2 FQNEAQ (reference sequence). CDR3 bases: TGTGCCAGCAGCTTAGCGGTCTGGGACAGGGGTTCTCAGAACACTGAAGCTTTCTTT. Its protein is CASSLAVWDRGSQNTEAFF.

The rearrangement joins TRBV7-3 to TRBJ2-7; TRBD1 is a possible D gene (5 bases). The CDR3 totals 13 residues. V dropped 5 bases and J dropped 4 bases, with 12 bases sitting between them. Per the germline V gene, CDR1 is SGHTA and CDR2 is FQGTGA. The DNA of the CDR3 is TGTGCCAGCAGCACTTATCAGGGTTACGAGCAGTACTTC. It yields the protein CASSTYQGYEQYF.

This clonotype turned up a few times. The CDR3 coding sequence is TGCGCCAGCAGCCAGGCCGAGGGTGTGGGAGATACGCAGTATTTT. The encoded protein is CASSQAEGVGDTQYF. The rearrangement links TRBV4-1 to TRBJ2-3; D perhaps matches TRBD2 (5 bases). Germline CDR1 and CDR2: MGHRA and YSYEKL. The CDR3 contains 15 residues. Trimming took off 3 bases at V and 5 bases at J, with 15 bases between the two ends.

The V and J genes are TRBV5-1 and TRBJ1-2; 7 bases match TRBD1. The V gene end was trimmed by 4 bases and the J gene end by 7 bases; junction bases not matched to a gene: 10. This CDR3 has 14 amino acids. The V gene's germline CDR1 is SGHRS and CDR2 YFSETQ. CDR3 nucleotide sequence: TGCGCCAGCAGCCCTCCGACAGGGTCGAGTGGCTACACCTTC. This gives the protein CASSPPTGSSGYTF.

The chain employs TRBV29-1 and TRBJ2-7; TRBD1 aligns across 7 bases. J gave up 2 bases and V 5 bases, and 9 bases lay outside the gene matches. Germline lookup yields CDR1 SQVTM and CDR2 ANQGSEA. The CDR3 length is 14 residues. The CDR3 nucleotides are TGCAGCGTTTCTGGGTCAGGGGGACCCTACGAGCAGTACTTC. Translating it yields CSVSGSGGPYEQYF.

DNA of the CDR3: TGTGCCAGCAGCGTAGTGCCGACAGATACGCAGTATTTT. Its translation is CASSVVPTDTQYF. V is TRBV7-3 and J is TRBJ2-3; D not resolved. The germline V gene encodes CDR1 SGHTA and CDR2 FQGTGA. The V gene lost 5 bases and the J gene lost 3 bases, with 9 bases spanning the gap. The CDR3 is 13 residues long.

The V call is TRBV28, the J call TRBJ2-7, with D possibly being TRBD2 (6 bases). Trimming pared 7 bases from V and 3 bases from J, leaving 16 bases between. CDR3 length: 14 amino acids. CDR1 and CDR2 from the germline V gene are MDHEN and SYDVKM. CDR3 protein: CASTRSGSFYEQYF. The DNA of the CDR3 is TGTGCCAGCACTAGGAGCGGGTCATTCTACGAGCAGTACTTC.

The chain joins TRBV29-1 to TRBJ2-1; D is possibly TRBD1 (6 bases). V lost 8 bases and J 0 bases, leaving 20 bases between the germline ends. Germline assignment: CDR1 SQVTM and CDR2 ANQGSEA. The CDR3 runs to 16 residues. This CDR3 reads CSHRSGDPSSYNEQFF. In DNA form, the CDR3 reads TGCAGCCATCGGTCAGGGGACCCTAGCTCCTACAATGAGCAGTTCTTC.

The CDR3 sequence is CASSFGAGGPDEQFF. CDR3 DNA: TGTGCCAGCAGCTTCGGAGCGGGAGGGCCGGATGAGCAGTTCTTC. The chain has TRBV7-9 and TRBJ2-1, with 10 bases matching TRBD2. CDR1 is SEHNR and CDR2 is FQNEAQ in the germline V gene (reference sequence). CDR3 length equals 15 residues. The junction had 7 bases not matched to a gene; V was cut back by 3 bases and J by 8 bases.

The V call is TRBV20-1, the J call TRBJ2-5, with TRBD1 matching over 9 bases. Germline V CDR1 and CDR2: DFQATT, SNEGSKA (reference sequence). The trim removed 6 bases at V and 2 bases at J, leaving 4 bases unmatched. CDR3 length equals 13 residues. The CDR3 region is CSAKGQGQETQYF. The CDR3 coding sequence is TGCAGTGCAAAAGGACAGGGGCAAGAGACCCAGTACTTC.

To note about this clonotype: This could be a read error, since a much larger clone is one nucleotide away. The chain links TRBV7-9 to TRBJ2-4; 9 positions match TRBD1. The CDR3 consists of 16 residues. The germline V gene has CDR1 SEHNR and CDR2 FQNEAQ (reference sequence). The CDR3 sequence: CANSLGQGIAKNIQYF. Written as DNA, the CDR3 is TGTGCCAACAGCTTAGGACAGGGGATAGCCAAAAACATTCAGTACTTC.

The CDR3 coding sequence is TGCAGCGGGCGTCAGAGCTCCTACAATGAGCAGTACTTC. Amino acid sequence: CSGRQSSYNEQYF. The chain combines TRBV29-1 with TRBJ2-1; D is unresolved. The J call is in doubt because the DNA end fits TRBJ2-7 better. This CDR3 contains 13 residues. Germline V gene data show CDR1 as SQVTM and CDR2 as ANQGSEA.

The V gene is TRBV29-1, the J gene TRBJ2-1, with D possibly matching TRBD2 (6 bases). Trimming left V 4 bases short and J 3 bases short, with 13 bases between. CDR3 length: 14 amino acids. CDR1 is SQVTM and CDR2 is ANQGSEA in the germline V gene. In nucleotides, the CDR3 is TGCAGCGTTGTTTTTCAGGGACTCTACAATGAGCAGTTCTTC. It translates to CSVVFQGLYNEQFF.

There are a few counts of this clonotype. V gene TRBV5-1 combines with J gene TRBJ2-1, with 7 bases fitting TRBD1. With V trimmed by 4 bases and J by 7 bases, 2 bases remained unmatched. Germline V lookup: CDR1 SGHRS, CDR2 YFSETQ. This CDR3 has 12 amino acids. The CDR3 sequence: CASSTGENEQFF. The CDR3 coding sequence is TGCGCCAGCAGCACAGGGGAAAATGAGCAGTTCTTC.

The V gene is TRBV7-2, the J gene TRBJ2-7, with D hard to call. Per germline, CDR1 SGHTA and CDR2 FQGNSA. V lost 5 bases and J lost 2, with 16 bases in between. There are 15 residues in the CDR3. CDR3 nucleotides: TGTGCCAGCAGCCCAGAATGGGGTTGGACCTACGAGCAGTACTTC. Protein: CASSPEWGWTYEQYF.

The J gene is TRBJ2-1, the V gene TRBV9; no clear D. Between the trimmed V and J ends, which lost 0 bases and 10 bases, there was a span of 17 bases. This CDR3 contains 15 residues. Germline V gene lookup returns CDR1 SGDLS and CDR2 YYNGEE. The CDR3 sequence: CASSVGATRSYEQFF. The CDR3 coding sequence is TGTGCCAGCAGCGTAGGGGCGACGAGGAGTTACGAGCAGTTCTTC.

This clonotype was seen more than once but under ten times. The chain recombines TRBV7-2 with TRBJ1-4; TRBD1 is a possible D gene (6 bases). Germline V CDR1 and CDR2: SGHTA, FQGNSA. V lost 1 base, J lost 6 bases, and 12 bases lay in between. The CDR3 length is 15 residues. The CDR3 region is CASSLVGALDEKLFF. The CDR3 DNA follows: TGTGCCAGCAGCTTAGTGGGGGCTTTGGATGAAAAACTGTTTTTT.

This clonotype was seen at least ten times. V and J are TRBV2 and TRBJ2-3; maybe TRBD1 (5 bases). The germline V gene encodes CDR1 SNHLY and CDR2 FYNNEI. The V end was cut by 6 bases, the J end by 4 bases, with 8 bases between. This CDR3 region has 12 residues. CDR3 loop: CASSQGADTQYF. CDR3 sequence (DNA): TGTGCCAGCAGCCAAGGGGCAGATACGCAGTATTTT.

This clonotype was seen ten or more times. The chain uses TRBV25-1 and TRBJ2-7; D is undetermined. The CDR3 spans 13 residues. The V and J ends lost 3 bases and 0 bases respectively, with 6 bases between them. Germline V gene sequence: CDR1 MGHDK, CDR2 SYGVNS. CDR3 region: CASSDGSSYEQYF. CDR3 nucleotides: TGTGCCAGCAGTGACGGCTCCTCCTACGAGCAGTACTTC.